A selection of T cell receptor beta chains follows, all from one sample in a study of Ad26.COV2.S vaccination and SARS-CoV-2 variants. Profiling relied on immunoSEQ multiplex PCR, and the TCRdb table lists in-frame clones only, not all of them. There are fewer than 400,000 clones in the sample; less than 90% occur only once, and 3.5% lies in the top ten. Sequencing used peripheral blood, obtained in a trial of Ad26.COV2.S vaccine versus placebo. The source is a person between 18 and 60 years old who received the Ad26.COV2.S COVID-19 vaccine or a placebo. CDR3s include the opening cysteine and the closing phenylalanine or tryptophan.

CDR3aa,len,v_gene,j_gene
CASSLSPANEQYF,13,TRBV5-1,TRBJ2-7
CASSLGMGLEKLFF,14,TRBV7-9,TRBJ1-4
CASSPQMNTEAFF,13,TRBV7-6,TRBJ1-1
CSASMDRGHYEQYF,14,TRBV20-1,TRBJ2-7
CASSSPTGGQETQYF,15,TRBV5-4,TRBJ2-5
CASSLFPGVHGYTF,14,TRBV5-4,TRBJ1-2
CASSLHDNEQFF,12,TRBV11-2,TRBJ2-1
CASSHSGNQPQHF,13,TRBV3-1/TRBV3-2,TRBJ1-5
CASSSGDGDTQYF,13,TRBV11-3,TRBJ2-3
CASRGRANTEAFF,13,TRBV2,TRBJ1-1
CATSVGAEAFF,11,TRBV24-1,TRBJ1-1
CASSRPSGGGGYTF,14,TRBV5-6,TRBJ1-2
CASRASGTGRTEAFF,15,TRBV27,TRBJ1-1
CASASGPYEQYF,12,TRBV7-9,TRBJ2-7
CASSPPSGGDQPQHF,15,TRBV18,TRBJ1-5
CASSPPSQSGNTIYF,15,TRBV18,TRBJ1-3
CATSSETGLEAFF,13,TRBV15,TRBJ1-1
CASRGRTNTGELFF,14,TRBV2,TRBJ2-2
CASSYARGRYNSPLHF,16,TRBV6-6,TRBJ1-6
CASSDLGGQGLNTEAFF,17,TRBV2,TRBJ1-1